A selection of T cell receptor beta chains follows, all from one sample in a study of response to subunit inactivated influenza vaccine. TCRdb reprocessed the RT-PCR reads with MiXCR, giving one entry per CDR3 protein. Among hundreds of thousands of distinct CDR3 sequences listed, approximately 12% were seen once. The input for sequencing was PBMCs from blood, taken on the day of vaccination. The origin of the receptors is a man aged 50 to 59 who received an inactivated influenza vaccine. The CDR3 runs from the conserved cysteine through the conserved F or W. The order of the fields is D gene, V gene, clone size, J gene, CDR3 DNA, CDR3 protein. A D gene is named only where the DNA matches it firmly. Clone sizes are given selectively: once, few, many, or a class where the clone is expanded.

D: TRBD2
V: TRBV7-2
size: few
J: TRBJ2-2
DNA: TGTGCCAGCAGCCCGAGCGGGGCCGGGGAGCTGTTTTTT
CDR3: CASSPSGAGELFF

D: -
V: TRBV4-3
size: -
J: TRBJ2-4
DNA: TGCGCCAGCAGCCAAGATGGTGGCTGGGACCTAGCCAAAAACATTCAGTACTTC
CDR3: CASSQDGGWDLAKNIQYF

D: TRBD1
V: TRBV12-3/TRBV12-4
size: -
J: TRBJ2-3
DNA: TGTGCCTCAAGGGGGGACAGGGGGTTGAGTACGCAGTATTTT
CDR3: CASRGDRGLSTQYF

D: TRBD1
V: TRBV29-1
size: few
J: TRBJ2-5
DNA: TGCAGCGTTGAAGATGGACAGAGACAGGGGGCGACCCAGTACTTC
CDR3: CSVEDGQRQGATQYF

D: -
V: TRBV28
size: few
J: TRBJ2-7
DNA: TGTGCCAGCAGCCAACAGGGATTCGATTCCTACGAGCAGTACTTC
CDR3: CASSQQGFDSYEQYF

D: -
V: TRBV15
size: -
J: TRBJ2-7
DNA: TGTGCCACCAGCAGAGATCATGCACCCACCTACGAGCAGTACTTC
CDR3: CATSRDHAPTYEQYF

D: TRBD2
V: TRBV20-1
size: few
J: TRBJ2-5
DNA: TGCAGTGCCCTGGTAGCGGGGGCGAACCAAGAGACCCAGTACTTC
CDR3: CSALVAGANQETQYF

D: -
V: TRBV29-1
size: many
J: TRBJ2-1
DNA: TGCAGCGTTGAACCGTCATCGCGGGATCAGGGTGAGCAGTTCTTC
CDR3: CSVEPSSRDQGEQFF

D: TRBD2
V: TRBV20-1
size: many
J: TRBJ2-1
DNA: TGCAGTGCTAGGGGACTAGCGGCCTCCTACAATGAGCAGTTCTTC
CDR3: CSARGLAASYNEQFF

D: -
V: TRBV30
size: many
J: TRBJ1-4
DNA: TGTGCCTGGGATGGTGCAACTAATGAAAAACTGTTTTTT
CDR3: CAWDGATNEKLFF

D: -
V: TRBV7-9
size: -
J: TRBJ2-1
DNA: TGTGCCAGCAGCTTAGCGGACACCTTC
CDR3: CASSLADTF

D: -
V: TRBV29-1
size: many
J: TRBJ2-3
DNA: TGCAGCGTTGAATGGGGTCTAGGGGTCGTTCCCCGCACAGATACGCAGTATTTT
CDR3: CSVEWGLGVVPRTDTQYF

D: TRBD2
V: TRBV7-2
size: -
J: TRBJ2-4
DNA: TGTGCCAGCAGCTTGGGACTAGCGGTGAAAAACATTCAGTACTTC
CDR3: CASSLGLAVKNIQYF

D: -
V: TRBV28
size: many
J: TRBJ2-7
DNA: TGTGCCAGCAGTTTAAATCGGGTTTACGAGCAGTACTTC
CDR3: CASSLNRVYEQYF

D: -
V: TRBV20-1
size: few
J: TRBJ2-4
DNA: TGCAGTGCTAGAAAAGACAGTTGGGACATTCAGTACTTC
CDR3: CSARKDSWDIQYF

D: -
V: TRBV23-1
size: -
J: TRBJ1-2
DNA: TGCGCCAGCATCATAAGGGGCGTCTATGGCTACACCTTC
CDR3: CASIIRGVYGYTF

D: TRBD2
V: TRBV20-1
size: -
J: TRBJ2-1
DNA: TGCAGTGCTAGAGGACTAGCGGGGTATAGCTCCTACAATGAGCAGTTCTTC
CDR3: CSARGLAGYSSYNEQFF

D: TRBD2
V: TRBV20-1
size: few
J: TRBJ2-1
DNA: TGCAGTGCTAGAGATACTAGCGGCAACAATGAGCAGTTCTTC
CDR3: CSARDTSGNNEQFF

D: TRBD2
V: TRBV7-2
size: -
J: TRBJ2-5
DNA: TGTGCCAGCAGCCCGACAAGTGGCAGCGGGGGAGGTACCCAGTACTTC
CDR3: CASSPTSGSGGGTQYF

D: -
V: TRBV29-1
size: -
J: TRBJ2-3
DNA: TGCAGCGCGCCGACAGACCCCACAGATACGCAGTATTTT
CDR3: CSAPTDPTDTQYF

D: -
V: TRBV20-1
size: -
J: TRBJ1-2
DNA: TGCAGGTCCCCGGGGTTTGGTGGCTACACCTTC
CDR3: CRSPGFGGYTF

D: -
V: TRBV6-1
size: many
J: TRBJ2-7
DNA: TGTGCCAGCAGCGAGCTGTACGAGCAGTACTTC
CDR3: CASSELYEQYF

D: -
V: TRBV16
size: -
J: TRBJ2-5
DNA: TGTGCCAGCAGCCAATACCCTAGCGCAGAGACCCAGTACTTC
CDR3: CASSQYPSAETQYF

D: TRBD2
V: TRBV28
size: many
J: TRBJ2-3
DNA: TGTGCCAGCAGTCCATCCAGGCTAGCGGGGACAGATACGCAGTATTTT
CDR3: CASSPSRLAGTDTQYF

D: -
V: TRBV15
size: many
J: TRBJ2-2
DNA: TGTGCCACCAGCAGAGATCAGGGAATCGGGGAGCTGTTTTTT
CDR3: CATSRDQGIGELFF

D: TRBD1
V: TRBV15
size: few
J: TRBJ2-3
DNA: TGTGCCACCCGGACAGGGGCGAGGGTATTCCCAGATACGCAGTATTTT
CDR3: CATRTGARVFPDTQYF

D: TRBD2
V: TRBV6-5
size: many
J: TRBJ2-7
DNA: TGTGCCAGCAGTTACTCGACAGGGACTAGCGGCTCCTACGAGCAGTACTTC
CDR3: CASSYSTGTSGSYEQYF

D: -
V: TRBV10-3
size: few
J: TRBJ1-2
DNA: TGTGCCATCACCACTGAGGGAAGCTATGGCTACACCTTC
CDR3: CAITTEGSYGYTF

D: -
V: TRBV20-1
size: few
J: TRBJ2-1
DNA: TGCAGTGCTAGAGATGGGCGGAGCTCCTACAATGAGCAGTTCTTC
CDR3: CSARDGRSSYNEQFF

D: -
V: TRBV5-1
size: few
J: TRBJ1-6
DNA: TGCGCCAGCAGCTATGCAGGGGAATCACCCCTCCACTTT
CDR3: CASSYAGESPLHF

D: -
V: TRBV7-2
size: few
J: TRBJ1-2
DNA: TGTGCCAGCAGCTTAAGGGGTCTCCGTCGTGATGACTATGGCTACACCTTC
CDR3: CASSLRGLRRDDYGYTF